This record covers a single T cell receptor (beta chain). The antigen is unknown. The sample originates from a study of T cells in localized non-small cell lung cancer. The assay was immunoSEQ multiplex PCR, and TCRdb's table has in-frame clones only and misses some. The repertoire holds around 9,000 clones, around 92% seen once, with 6.5% to 7.5% in the top ten. The study, taken as a whole, reports: There were a median around 57 of the top 100 tumor clones appearing in adjacent lung. Longer overall survival was seen with higher T cell density measured in blood. Multi-region tumor sequencing was not done, so intratumor heterogeneity could not be excluded. Uninvolved adjacent lung had higher T cell clonality than tumor and all other tissues.

J gave up 9 bases and V 0 bases, and 9 bases lay outside the gene matches. The CDR3 contains 15 residues. Per the germline V gene, CDR1 is SGHRS and CDR2 is YFSETQ. The V gene is TRBV5-1, the J gene TRBJ2-1; 7 positions agree with TRBD2. The material sequenced was peripheral blood, taken before any cancer treatment. The sequence derives from a woman aged 35-75 years with stage I squamous cell lung carcinoma. CDR3 bases: TGCGCCAGCAGCTTGGAGGGCGGGGGTAATAGTGAGCAGTTCTTC. Protein product: CASSLEGGGNSEQFF.